The TCR beta chain under discussion was sequenced for a study of response to subunit inactivated influenza vaccine. Regarding this clonotype: Its antigen is not identified.

TCRdb called the RT-PCR reads again in MiXCR, with one record for every CDR3 protein. The sample lists approximately 500,000 distinct CDR3 sequences, under 30% occurring once. Germline lookup yields CDR1 SQVTM and CDR2 ANQGSEA. CDR3 size: 13 residues. Trimming pared 6 bases from V and 0 bases from J, leaving 9 bases between. General observations from the study: That few new T cells are recruited by each seasonal influenza vaccination was the authors' suggestion.

The sample was also reused in another study, on T cells expressing NK-cell markers. As that report states: UMIs accompanied the 5'RACE template switching by which TCR beta cDNA was made. Underlying the TCR beta repertoires were sorted CD3+CD56+NKG2C+, CD3+CD56+NKG2C- and CD3+CD56-NKG2C+ T cells. A few of the donors also had these clonotypes leading their CD3+CD56-NKG2C+ fraction.

This TCR came from a middle-aged man who received an inactivated influenza vaccine. This chain joins TRBV29-1 and TRBJ2-4, with D perhaps matching TRBD1 (6 bases). Sequenced here: CD4+ T cells sorted from PBMCs, sampled 12 days after vaccination. CDR3 bases: TGCAGCGTCTCGGACAGAGCCAAAAACATTCAGTACTTC. It codes for CSVSDRAKNIQYF.